This entry describes one TCR beta chain. This clonotype was seen repeatedly, ten times or more. Which antigen it targets is not known. Within one base of it there is no much larger clone, and no base qualities were kept. Sequencing relied on an Illumina MiSeq. TCRdb redid the processing of the public reads, applying fastp at Q25 and MiXCR, and retained in-frame beta chains. Identical CDR3 protein sequences are pooled into one entry, listed with their most common genes and DNA. Within this sample are about 4,900 distinct CDR3 sequences, with around 8.1% of them counted one time only. The ten top clones hold roughly 9% of the sample. Here V drops 6 bases and J drops 7 bases, and the junction holds 8 bases not matched to any gene. The CDR3 contains 13 residues, cysteine and phenylalanine counted. Solely the CDR3 DNA is kept, with 39 bases framed from the first base. Via the germline V gene (reference sequence), CDR1 is DFQATT and CDR2 SNEGSKA.

This sample is part of a study. This clonotype originated in a human donor with rheumatoid arthritis. The specimen was CD4+ T cells from synovial fluid. This chain is built from TRBV20-1 and TRBJ1-2; TRBD1 aligns with 10 central bases. The DNA sequence is as follows: TGCAGTGCATCGGACAGGGGGAGGTTTGGCTACACCTTC. The encoded protein is CSASDRGRFGYTF.